In its sample, the clone carrying this T cell receptor (beta chain) was seen many times. A single record per CDR3 protein comes from TCRdb applying MiXCR to the 5' RACE reads. The data show just under 65,000 distinct CDR3 sequences, approximately 22% seen once. V was pared by 6 bases and J by 4 bases, with 13 bases of the junction left unmatched. This CDR3 is 16 amino acids long. Germline loops: CDR1 SEHNR, CDR2 FQNEAQ (reference sequence). The sequence was obtained from a female donor with breast cancer. V and J are TRBV7-9 and TRBJ1-2, with 8 bases matching TRBD1. The specimen was memory CD4+ T cells sorted from a lymph node. Subset in this sample: memory CD4+ T cells, CD4+CD45RO+CD25-. CDR3 nucleotide sequence: TGTGCCAGCAGAAGTCAGGGGGCGGTGGGAACCTATGGCTACACCTTC. This encodes CASRSQGAVGTYGYTF.